Sequencing of this T cell receptor (beta chain) was carried out in a study of response to subunit inactivated influenza vaccine. General study results and limits: Few additional T cells are recruited per seasonal influenza vaccination, authors suggested.

This clonotype was recorded a few times. The antigen remains unidentified. Trimming removed 2 bases from V and 0 bases from J, with 6 bases in between. CDR1 and CDR2 (germline): MNHEY, SVGEGT. The CDR3 covers 14 residues. TCRdb passed the RT-PCR reads through MiXCR, listing each CDR3 protein once. This table has around 180,000 distinct CDR3 sequences, about 9% appearing once. Source: non-naive T cells sorted from PBMCs, taken on the day of vaccination. The J gene is TRBJ2-3, the V gene TRBV6-2 or TRBV6-3, with D uncertain. The clonotype was recovered from a man between 45 and 60 years old who received an inactivated influenza vaccine. This CDR3 reads CASSYEGSTDTQYF. Written as DNA, the CDR3 is TGTGCCAGCAGTTACGAAGGCAGCACAGATACGCAGTATTTT.